This is a list of T cell receptor beta chains from one sample in a study of blood T cell repertoires in COVID-19. Profiling relied on immunoSEQ multiplex PCR, and the TCRdb table lists in-frame clones only, not all of them. The sample holds approximately 210,000 clones; 80% to 90% are singletons and the top ten take 6.5% to 9%. Input material: peripheral blood. These receptors were collected from a woman in her 50s with active or convalescent COVID-19. CDR3s include the opening cysteine and the closing phenylalanine or tryptophan. A D gene is named only where the DNA matches it firmly. Expanded clones get a size class; other rows say once, few or many, or leave the size out.

TRBV5-1,NA,TRBJ1-1,TRBD1,CASSLGGQSNTEAFF,TGCGCCAGCAGCTTGGGGGGACAGAGCAACACTGAAGCTTTCTTT
TRBV12-3/TRBV12-4,NA,TRBJ1-2,NA,CASSFSSSGYTF,TGTGCCAGCAGTTTCTCTTCGAGTGGCTACACCTTC
TRBV3-1/TRBV3-2,NA,TRBJ2-5,TRBD2,CASSQGTSGTETQYF,TGTGCCAGCAGCCAAGGGACTAGCGGTACAGAGACCCAGTACTTC
TRBV5-8,NA,TRBJ2-2,NA,CASRRSQDTGELFF,TGTGCCAGCAGGCGCTCGCAAGACACCGGGGAGCTGTTTTTT
TRBV7-9,NA,TRBJ2-1,NA,CASSLAQAPAPYNEQFF,TGTGCCAGCAGCTTAGCGCAGGCACCGGCCCCTTACAATGAGCAGTTCTTC
TRBV2,NA,TRBJ2-5,TRBD1,CASSTGQGQYF,TGTGCCAGCAGCACCGGACAGGGCCAATACTTC
TRBV19,NA,TRBJ2-1,TRBD1,CASSGGQGMYNEQFF,TGTGCCAGTAGTGGGGGACAGGGGATGTACAATGAGCAGTTCTTC
TRBV5-1,NA,TRBJ1-3,NA,CASSPLTGNTIYF,TGCGCCAGCAGCCCCCTTACTGGAAACACCATATATTTT
TRBV27,NA,TRBJ1-6,NA,CASSSEWRGGISPLHF,TGTGCCAGCAGTTCGGAATGGAGAGGGGGAATCTCACCCCTCCACTTT
TRBV19,NA,TRBJ1-3,NA,CASRIPGTAGNTIYF,TGTGCCAGTAGAATTCCCGGAACAGCCGGAAACACCATATATTTT
TRBV4-2,NA,TRBJ2-5,TRBD1,CASSLKQGLGETQYF,TGTGCCAGCAGCCTCAAACAGGGGCTGGGGGAGACCCAGTACTTC
TRBV5-1,NA,TRBJ1-1,TRBD1,CASSLWTGGNTEAFF,TGCGCCAGCAGCCTCTGGACAGGGGGCAACACTGAAGCTTTCTTT
TRBV18,NA,TRBJ2-4,NA,CASSPRRLSGVNIQYF,TGTGCCAGCTCACCTCGGCGACTCTCGGGGGTAAACATTCAGTACTTC
TRBV11-2,NA,TRBJ1-6,NA,CASTKQGGYNSPLHF,TGTGCCAGCACCAAACAGGGCGGATATAATTCACCCCTCCACTTT
TRBV27,NA,TRBJ2-3,NA,CASSFGTYRDTQYF,TGTGCCAGCAGTTTCGGGACTTATCGAGATACGCAGTATTTT
TRBV2,NA,TRBJ2-5,NA,CASTEGGVQYF,TGTGCCAGCACAGAGGGAGGTGTCCAGTACTTC
TRBV5-1,once,TRBJ2-6,NA,CASSYDGGTGANVLTF,TGCGCCAGCAGCTACGATGGAGGGACTGGGGCCAACGTCCTGACTTTC
TRBV19,NA,TRBJ2-7,NA,CASSIPGSGYEQYF,TGTGCCAGTAGTATTCCGGGATCGGGCTACGAGCAGTACTTC
TRBV4-2,NA,TRBJ2-1,NA,CASSQEASSSYNEQFF,TGTGCCAGCAGCCAAGAAGCCTCGAGCTCCTACAATGAGCAGTTCTTC
TRBV18,NA,TRBJ2-7,TRBD2,CASSPLNTAGGLREQYF,TGTGCCAGCTCACCACTCAATACGGCGGGAGGGCTACGAGAGCAGTACTTC
TRBV28,NA,TRBJ1-5,NA,CASSLGGLENQPQHF,TGTGCCAGCAGTCTGGGGGGATTAGAGAATCAGCCCCAGCATTTT
TRBV14,once,TRBJ1-6,NA,CASSRRGRGTAERSPLHF,TGTGCCAGCAGCCGAAGGGGGAGGGGGACCGCGGAGAGGTCACCCCTCCACTTT
TRBV19,NA,TRBJ1-4,NA,CASSIDRATNEKLFF,TGTGCCAGTAGTATAGATCGCGCAACTAATGAAAAACTGTTTTTT
TRBV7-3,once,TRBJ2-2,TRBD2,CASSKTSVDGELFF,TGTGCCAGCAGCAAGACTAGCGTTGACGGGGAGCTGTTTTTT
TRBV11-3,NA,TRBJ2-3,NA,CASSLGPQGGTQYF,TGTGCCAGCAGCTTAGGGCCACAGGGTGGCACGCAGTATTTT
TRBV4-2,NA,TRBJ2-2,NA,CASSQATGLSDTGELFF,TGTGCCAGCAGCCAAGCCACAGGGTTATCGGACACCGGGGAGCTGTTTTTT
TRBV5-1,NA,TRBJ2-5,NA,CASSLGLQETQYF,TGCGCCAGCAGCTTGGGACTGCAAGAGACCCAGTACTTC
TRBV19,NA,TRBJ2-7,NA,CASSIVTGTLEQYF,TGTGCCAGTAGTATAGTAACAGGAACTCTCGAGCAGTACTTC
TRBV6-5,NA,TRBJ1-4,NA,CASSYGGGAYQLFF,TGTGCCAGCAGTTACGGGGGGGGCGCATATCAACTGTTTTTT
TRBV7-2,NA,TRBJ1-4,NA,CASSPRGGTNEKLFF,TGTGCCAGCAGCCCTAGGGGGGGAACGAATGAAAAACTGTTTTTT
TRBV18,NA,TRBJ2-7,NA,CASSPPLTSRSYEQYF,TGTGCCAGCTCACCACCTTTAACTAGTAGGTCCTACGAGCAGTACTTC
TRBV5-1,NA,TRBJ1-4,TRBD1,CASSSRTGAVNEKLFF,TGCGCCAGCAGCTCAAGGACAGGGGCAGTAAATGAAAAACTGTTTTTT
TRBV28,NA,TRBJ1-4,TRBD1,CASSPPGQGQEKLFF,TGTGCCAGCAGTCCTCCGGGACAGGGTCAAGAAAAACTGTTTTTT
TRBV5-5,NA,TRBJ1-6,TRBD1,CASSFGTALSPLHF,TGTGCCAGCAGCTTCGGGACAGCACTTTCACCCCTCCACTTT
TRBV24-1,NA,TRBJ2-1,TRBD2,CATSDPGLAGEWYNEQFF,TGTGCCACCAGTGACCCGGGACTAGCGGGAGAATGGTACAATGAGCAGTTCTTC
TRBV5-6,NA,TRBJ2-5,NA,CASSVSDTQETQYF,TGTGCCAGCAGCGTTTCCGACACACAAGAGACCCAGTACTTC
TRBV11-2,once,TRBJ2-7,TRBD1,CASSFEGTGSYEQYF,TGTGCCAGCAGCTTTGAGGGGACAGGGTCCTACGAGCAGTACTTC
TRBV7-3,NA,TRBJ2-1,TRBD2,CASSLGSREVLNEQFF,TGTGCCAGCAGCTTAGGGAGCCGGGAGGTTCTCAATGAGCAGTTCTTC
TRBV27,NA,TRBJ1-5,NA,CASSTRGGSQPQHF,TGTGCCAGCAGCACCCGGGGGGGAAGTCAGCCCCAGCATTTT
TRBV4-1,NA,TRBJ1-6,NA,CASSQRGSTLHF,TGCGCCAGCAGCCAAAGAGGCAGCACCCTCCACTTT
TRBV4-2,NA,TRBJ1-6,NA,CASSQAHTGGSSSYNSPLHF,TGTGCCAGCAGCCAAGCGCATACGGGAGGATCTAGCTCCTATAATTCACCCCTCCACTTT
TRBV5-1,NA,TRBJ1-3,NA,CASSSQGLTGNTIYF,TGCGCCAGCAGCTCTCAGGGGTTAACTGGAAACACCATATATTTT